This TCR beta chain is from a study of identifying expanded T cells in peripheral blood. The study's findings and limits: Differentially abundant clones: roughly 1.3 between replicates, just under 17 at roughly 13 days, around 19 at four. Two-week clone count variance significantly increased as total template count grew.

V lost 5 bases, J lost 5 bases, and 9 bases lay in between. There are 12 residues in the CDR3. Germline CDR1 and CDR2: SGHRS and YFSETQ. As to this clone: Its antigen is as yet unknown.

Only in-frame clones appear in the TCRdb table, and some are missing; sequencing was by immunoSEQ multiplex PCR. The sample holds about 90,000 clones, approximately 84% seen once. Material for sequencing was blood. The J gene is TRBJ2-3, the V gene TRBV5-1; D not resolved. The receptor was isolated from a person aged 18 to 75 in good health. Here the CDR3 DNA reads TGCGCCAGCAGTCTTTTGAGAGATACGCAGTATTTT. Protein product: CASSLLRDTQYF.